The T cell receptor (beta chain) described here comes from a study of early T cells in non-severe SARS-CoV-2 infection. Turning to the study itself: Unsorted whole-blood RNA was sequenced in bulk, leaving chains unpaired.

V lost 8 bases, J lost 7 bases, and 9 bases stayed unmatched. CDR1 SGHTA and CDR2 FQGTGA come from the germline V gene. The CDR3 has 15 amino acids. As concerns this clonotype: The antigen is not known.

Study-level points and caveats: Database matching using VDJdb favored anti-spike CD8 responses, with private and CD4 specificities left missing.

Individual cDNA molecules were tagged with unique molecular identifiers. TCRdb processed the 5' RACE reads anew with MiXCR; each CDR3 protein has one entry. Of roughly 83,000 distinct CDR3 sequences listed, 9.5% to 15% are singletons. This sample comprised whole blood, obtained at baseline. The clonotype was recovered from an adult who was a healthcare worker with PCR-confirmed SARS-CoV-2 infection or an uninfected control (not recorded which). This chain joins TRBV7-3 and TRBJ1-6, with 9 bases fitting TRBD1. CDR3 DNA: TGTGCCAGCGCTGGGACAGGGTCATGGAATTCACCCCTCCACTTT. The encoded protein is CASAGTGSWNSPLHF.